The source of this T cell receptor beta chain is a study of OX40 agonist ivuxolimab in advanced cancers. Whole-study context: As their treatment, patients were administered ivuxolimab, an agonistic anti-OX40 (CD134) antibody. From about 23 to 85 years was the age range, with a mean of around 60 years, and about 78% were male.

Data came from immunoSEQ multiplex PCR; TCRdb stores just in-frame clones and leaves some out. This table has approximately 84,000 clones, about 86% appearing once. The germline V gene encodes CDR1 SEHNR and CDR2 FQNEAQ (reference sequence). CDR3 length: 13 amino acids. V was pared by 3 bases and J by 5 bases, with 10 bases between. The specimen was CD4+ or CD8+ T cells sorted from blood, collected in a trial of the OX40 agonist ivuxolimab. V and J are TRBV7-9 and TRBJ1-1; no reliable D call. The receptor was isolated from an adult with an advanced solid tumor such as melanoma, head and neck, liver or kidney cancer. In DNA, the CDR3 is TGTGCCAGCAGCTTCTCCCCTGAGACTGAAGCTTTCTTT. Its protein is CASSFSPETEAFF.